The 14 T cell receptor beta chains presented below share a single source sample, sequenced in a study of identical twins. MiXCR was run by TCRdb on the 5' RACE reads, yielding one entry per CDR3 protein. The sample contains hundreds of thousands of distinct CDR3 sequences, roughly a tenth of which appear only once. Input material: memory (CD45RO+) T cells sorted from blood. These receptors all come from a woman between 18 and 30 years old in good health.

This clonotype appeared many times. V gene TRBV4-3 combines with J gene TRBJ1-2; a weak D match, TRBD1 (6 bases). The CDR3 runs 15 residues. Deletions cut 3 bases from V and 8 bases from J, with 19 bases between. Germline V gene sequence: CDR1 LGHNA, CDR2 YSLEER. The CDR3 nucleotides are TGCGCCAGCAGCCAGGAGCCACAGGGTCGACAGGGCTACACCTTC. It is translated as CASSQEPQGRQGYTF.

This clonotype was counted between two and nine times. V is TRBV5-6 and J is TRBJ2-1; 7 nucleotides align to TRBD2. This CDR3 region has 13 residues. V lost 4 bases and J lost 13; bases outside the gene matches: 11. Germline-derived CDR1 and CDR2 are SGHDT and YYEEEE. CDR3 amino acids: CASSARDAGVQFF. CDR3 DNA: TGTGCCAGCAGCGCCAGGGACGCGGGGGTCCAGTTCTTC. Full variable domain (remainder filled in from reference TRBV5-6 and TRBJ2-1): DAGVTQSPTHLIKTRGQQVTLRCSPKSGHDTVSWYQQALGQGPQFIFQYYEEEERQRGNFPDRFSGHQFPNYSSELNVNALLLGDSALYLCASSARDAGVQFFGPGTRLTVL.

The V call is TRBV11-3, the J call TRBJ2-2; D perhaps matches TRBD2 (5 bases). Per the germline V gene, CDR1 is SGHNT and CDR2 is YENEEA. V gave up 1 base and J gave up 2 bases, with 8 bases separating them. The CDR3 is made up of 15 amino acids. The CDR3 DNA is TGTGCCAGCAGCTTAGGAGCGGATAACACCGGGGAGCTGTTTTTT. This gives the protein CASSLGADNTGELFF.

This clonotype was counted a few times. This chain joins TRBV6-5 and TRBJ2-4, with D maybe TRBD2 (6 bases). Trimming took 4 bases from V and 3 from J, leaving 16 bases between them. CDR3 size: 16 residues. Germline CDR1 reads MNHEY; CDR2 reads SVGAGI. CDR3 amino acids: CASSSPLAALKNIQYF. DNA for the CDR3: TGTGCCAGCAGTTCCCCTTTAGCGGCTCTCAAAAACATTCAGTACTTC.

This clonotype was counted at least ten times. This sequence joins TRBV5-6 and TRBJ1-2; TRBD1 is a possible D gene (5 bases). The CDR3 consists of 13 residues. Trimming removed 5 bases from V and 2 bases from J, with 10 bases in between. Germline V gene sequence: CDR1 SGHDT, CDR2 YYEEEE. CDR3 nucleotides: TGTGCCAGCAGTCCAGGGTACAACTATGGCTACACCTTC. Translating it yields CASSPGYNYGYTF.

This clonotype was seen a few times. This chain joins TRBV25-1 and TRBJ2-1; the D call may be TRBD1 or TRBD2 (5 bases each). Per the germline V gene, CDR1 is MGHDK and CDR2 is SYGVNS. The CDR3 consists of 15 residues. Trimming cost V 2 bases and J 8 bases, with 16 bases left between them. In DNA, the CDR3 is TGTGCCAGCAGTGAACGTGGGACCACCTGGGATGAGCAGTTCTTC. Translated, it gives CASSERGTTWDEQFF. Based on the CDR3 plus reference TRBV25-1 and TRBJ2-1, the full variable domain is EADIYQTPRYLVIGTGKKITLECSQTMGHDKMYWYQQDPGMELHLIHYSYGVNSTEKGDLSSESTVSRIRTEHFPLTLESARPSHTSQYLCASSERGTTWDEQFFGPGTRLTVL.

V usage is TRBV5-1 and J usage is TRBJ2-3; 11 bases align to TRBD2. This CDR3 contains 17 residues. V lost 3 bases, J lost 4 bases, and 10 bases stayed unmatched. The germline gives CDR1 SGHRS, CDR2 YFSETQ. The CDR3 sequence: CASSWPHLAGGSDTQYF. In nucleotides, the CDR3 is TGCGCCAGCAGCTGGCCCCACCTAGCGGGGGGCTCAGATACGCAGTATTTT.

The genes are TRBV15 and TRBJ1-2, with TRBD1 as a possible D gene (6 bases). The V end lost 0 bases, the J end lost 7 bases, and 18 bases lay between the germline ends. Per the germline V gene, CDR1 is LNHNV and CDR2 is YYDKDF (reference sequence). CDR3 size: 16 residues. The CDR3 sequence is CATSRDPPGEYSGYTF. CDR3 coding DNA: TGTGCCACCAGCAGAGATCCCCCAGGGGAATACTCTGGCTACACCTTC. The full variable domain, in which reference TRBV15 and TRBJ1-2 provide the parts outside the CDR3, is DAMVIQNPRYQVTQFGKPVTLSCSQTLNHNVMYWYQQKSSQAPKLLFHYYDKDFNNEADTPDNFQSRRPNTSFCFLDIRSPGLGDTAMYLCATSRDPPGEYSGYTFGSGTRLTVV.

This clonotype was counted a few times. The gene calls are TRBV5-1 and TRBJ2-1; 8 positions match TRBD1. J was trimmed by 5 bases and V by 4 bases; bases with no gene match: 5. The CDR3 spans 14 residues. CDR1 is SGHRS, CDR2 YFSETQ, per germline. The CDR3 reads CASSRQGSHNEQFF. Here the CDR3 DNA reads TGCGCCAGCAGCAGACAGGGGTCCCACAATGAGCAGTTCTTC.

Here the CDR3 DNA reads TGTGCCAGCAGCTTAGATCGGGGTAGCGGGAGTAGACCAGATACGCAGTATTTT. Translating gives CASSLDRGSGSRPDTQYF. The chain employs TRBV11-2 and TRBJ2-3; TRBD2 aligns across 9 bases. The CDR3 runs to 18 residues. Per the germline V gene, CDR1 is SGHAT and CDR2 is FQNNGV. V shed 0 bases, J shed 4 bases, and the junction held 11 bases outside the gene matches.

This clonotype was found many times. The chain uses TRBV12-3 or TRBV12-4 and TRBJ1-2; 7 nucleotides agree with TRBD1. The junction had 6 bases not matched to a gene; V was cut back by 7 bases and J by 4 bases. This CDR3 comprises 13 residues. The CDR3 here is CASTPGQLYGYTF. The CDR3 DNA reads as TGTGCCAGCACCCCGGGACAGCTCTATGGCTACACCTTC.

This clonotype occurred a few times. The DNA for the CDR3 is TGTGCCAGCAGCCGTCAATCGCGTGGGGGGCAAGAGACGCAGTATTTT. Translated, it gives CASSRQSRGGQETQYF. The V call is TRBV7-2, the J call TRBJ2-3; D could derive from TRBD1 or TRBD2 (6 bases each). Deletions cut 5 bases from V and 9 bases from J, with 24 bases between. Germline CDR1 and CDR2: SGHTA and FQGNSA. The CDR3 is 16 amino acids.

This clonotype was seen many times. V and J are TRBV11-2 and TRBJ2-5, with 8 nucleotides matching TRBD1. The CDR3 runs 14 residues. The J segment lost 3 bases and the V segment lost 2 bases, leaving 2 bases of the junction unmatched. Germline CDR1 and CDR2: SGHAT and FQNNGV. As DNA, the CDR3 is TGTGCCAGCAGCTTAACAGGGGGAGAAGAGACCCAGTACTTC. It codes for CASSLTGGEETQYF. Filled out from reference TRBV11-2 and TRBJ2-5, the complete variable domain reads EAGVAQSPRYKIIEKRQSVAFWCNPISGHATLYWYQQILGQGPKLLIQFQNNGVVDDSQLPKDRFSAERLKGVDSTLKIQPAKLEDSAVYLCASSLTGGEETQYFGPGTRLLVL.

The rearrangement links TRBV6-1 to TRBJ1-6; tentative D call: TRBD1 (5 bases). The germline CDR1 and CDR2 sequences are MNHNS and SASEGT. This CDR3 has 15 residues. Deletions cut 6 bases from V and 3 bases from J, with 12 bases between. Written as DNA, the CDR3 is TGTGCCAGCAGACCCGGGGACCTCTATAATTCACCCCTCCACTTT. Its translation: CASRPGDLYNSPLHF.